These T cell receptor beta chains were read from a single sample in a study of shared clonotypes between healthy human individuals. TCRdb keeps only in-frame clones here, not all; method: immunoSEQ multiplex PCR. The sample lists over 2,000,000 clones, about 93% seen once, with about 1.7% in the top ten. Sequencing input: naive CD8+ T cells from PBMCs. These receptor sequences come from a man in his late teens or twenties in good health. Some clones in this sample may be carry-over from other donors' samples. Each CDR3 is given with its conserved first and last residue. The order of the fields is CDR3 length, J gene, V gene, D gene, clone size, CDR3 DNA, CDR3 protein. The D gene is left open where the match is weak. Only part of the rows carry a size: once, few, many, or a class if the clone is expanded.

16	TRBJ1-3	TRBV7-9	TRBD1	-	TGTGCCAGCAGCGAAGACAGGGGCCTCTCTGGAAACACCATATATTTT	CASSEDRGLSGNTIYF
13	TRBJ1-1	TRBV27	-	-	TGTGCCAGCAGTCTTACAGACAACACTGAAGCTTTCTTT	CASSLTDNTEAFF
12	TRBJ2-2	TRBV5-4	-	-	TGTGCCAGCAGGACTATCACCGGGGAGCTGTTTTTT	CASRTITGELFF
15	TRBJ2-7	TRBV28	TRBD1	once	TGTGCCAGCACCCGGACAGGGATTAGCTCCTACGAGCAGTACTTC	CASTRTGISSYEQYF
15	TRBJ1-3	TRBV11-2	-	-	TGTGCCAGCAGCTACCCCCAGGGTGGGGGAAACACCATATATTTT	CASSYPQGGGNTIYF
13	TRBJ1-1	TRBV19	-	once	TGTGCCAGTAGTCTATGGACAGTTCAAGAAGCTTTCTTT	CASSLWTVQEAFF
13	TRBJ2-1	TRBV5-6	-	-	TGTGCCAGCAGCCTCCTTAGTCAGGATGAGCAGTTCTTC	CASSLLSQDEQFF
21	TRBJ2-1	TRBV9	TRBD2	-	TGTGCCAGCAGCGTTTACACAGGGCTTCAGCGGGAGGGCCAGGGTCGCAATGAGCAGTTCTTC	CASSVYTGLQREGQGRNEQFF
13	TRBJ1-5	TRBV28	TRBD1	-	TGTGCCAGCAGTTTTAGGGGGCATCAGCCCCAGCATTTT	CASSFRGHQPQHF
12	TRBJ1-1	TRBV5-5	-	-	TGTGCCAGCAGCTTTCGTAACACTGAAGCTTTCTTT	CASSFRNTEAFF
19	TRBJ2-7	TRBV21-1	-	-	TGTGCCAGCAGCAAATGCCGGGGGACAGGGTTAGTGAACTCCTACGAGCAGTACTTC	CASSKCRGTGLVNSYEQYF
15	TRBJ2-1	TRBV28	TRBD2	-	TGTGCCAGCAGCCACCTTGGGGAGGGCCGGGATGAGCAGTTCTTC	CASSHLGEGRDEQFF
13	TRBJ2-1	TRBV10-3	-	-	TGTGCCATCAGTGAGTCCCTGGGGACTGAGCAGTTCTTC	CAISESLGTEQFF
15	TRBJ1-1	TRBV9	TRBD1	-	TGTGCCAGCAGCACAAACCAGGGGGCGAGAACTGAAGCTTTCTTT	CASSTNQGARTEAFF
14	TRBJ1-5	TRBV19	-	-	TGTGCCAGTGGGACCAGAACTTTGAATCAGCCCCAGCATTTT	CASGTRTLNQPQHF
15	TRBJ2-3	TRBV2	TRBD1	-	TGTGCCAGCACCGCCGGGACAGGATACACAGATACGCAGTATTTT	CASTAGTGYTDTQYF
12	TRBJ2-1	TRBV27	-	-	TGTGCCAGCAGTTTAACAGGCAATGAGCAGTTCTTC	CASSLTGNEQFF
14	TRBJ2-7	TRBV11-2	TRBD2	-	TGTGCCAGCAGCCATCCGGGACTAGGCTACGAGCAGTACTTC	CASSHPGLGYEQYF
16	TRBJ2-7	TRBV28	TRBD2	-	TGTGCCAGCAGTTCGAGGACTAGCGGGGGCTCCTACGAGCAGTACTTC	CASSSRTSGGSYEQYF